The source of this TCR beta chain is a study of neurological immune-mediated disorders. Broader study findings: No expanded-clone CDR3 amino acid sequence recurred across subjects, suggesting private TCR-beta repertoires.

The time point denotes: longitudinal time-point 1 (baseline). A single run covered 15-18 subjects with over 190 million TCR-beta sequences. TCRdb redid the calling of the 5' RACE reads with MiXCR, one entry per CDR3 protein. The sample records more than 70,000 distinct CDR3 sequences, roughly 10% being singletons. In this sample, this clonotype turned up many times. Its target is unknown. The germline V gene has CDR1 MNHEY and CDR2 SVGEGT. The CDR3 spans 13 residues. V lost 2 bases to trimming and J lost 2 bases, with 7 bases between them. The origin of this receptor is a man aged 30 to 45 in good health. Source material: PBMCs. The V call is TRBV6-2 or TRBV6-3, the J call TRBJ2-7; D possibly corresponds to TRBD1 (6 bases). CDR3: CASSYGDTYEQYF. The CDR3 DNA follows: TGTGCCAGCAGTTACGGGGACACCTACGAGCAGTACTTC.